The TCR beta chain under discussion was sequenced for a study of blood T cells in healthy people across ages. Isolated per sample were at least 7 million PBMCs. Alongside a J-beta primer mix, a sample-barcoded 5' primer served in a second PCR lasting about 6 to 11 cycles. TCRdb independently ran MiXCR on the 5' RACE reads; one entry per CDR3 protein. The sample records hundreds of thousands of distinct CDR3 sequences, approximately 30% being singletons. Many counts were recorded for this clonotype. This clonotype was sampled from a woman older than 75 in good health. The sequenced sample was blood.

CDR3 nucleotides: TGCAGTGCTAGGGATGCCTTGACGGATCGCACAGATACGCAGTATTTT. This encodes CSARDALTDRTDTQYF. The V call is TRBV20-1, the J call TRBJ2-3; no definite D call. This CDR3 has 16 amino acids. The germline V gene encodes CDR1 DFQATT and CDR2 SNEGSKA (reference sequence). V lost 3 bases and J lost 1, with 17 bases in between.